The 30 T cell receptor beta chains in this list originate from one sample, sequenced in a study of PD-L1 blockade in urothelial cancer. Time point indicated: peripheral blood 6 weeks after treatment start. TCRdb's table, derived via immunoSEQ multiplex PCR, lists solely in-frame clones and lacks some. The top ten clones hold 2.6% of a sample with some 39,000 clones, approximately 81% of them seen once. The sequences come from PBMCs, collected around atezolizumab (anti-PD-L1) treatment. The receptors derive from an older man with urothelial cancer.

This sequence joins TRBV27 and TRBJ1-5; 7 nucleotides line up with TRBD1. The V gene end was trimmed by 6 bases and the J gene end by 5 bases; junction bases not matched to a gene: 7. The CDR3 runs to 14 residues. Germline V gene sequence: CDR1 MNHEY, CDR2 SMNVEV (reference sequence). The DNA for the CDR3 is TGTGCCAGCAGGGACGGACAGGCCTATCAGCCCCAGCATTTT. As protein: CASRDGQAYQPQHF.

The V and J genes are TRBV9 and TRBJ2-3; maybe TRBD1 (6 bases). This CDR3 region has 13 residues. The V gene lost 2 bases and the J gene lost 3 bases, with 7 bases spanning the gap. CDR1 is SGDLS and CDR2 is YYNGEE in the germline V gene. The CDR3 region is CASSVQGTDTQYF. For the CDR3, the DNA is TGTGCCAGCAGCGTCCAGGGGACAGATACGCAGTATTTT.

The gene calls are TRBV13 and TRBJ2-3; TRBD1 is a possible D gene (5 bases). This CDR3 is built from 15 residues. Germline-derived CDR1 and CDR2 are PRHDT and FYEKMQ (reference sequence). Trimming removed 2 bases from V and 5 bases from J, with 14 bases in between. This chain's CDR3 is CASSLSLQGQDTQYF. The DNA of the CDR3 is TGTGCCAGCAGCTTAAGTCTCCAGGGCCAAGATACGCAGTATTTT.

This chain connects TRBV7-8 to TRBJ2-2; a weak D match, TRBD1 (5 bases). Trimming took off 0 bases at V and 0 bases at J, with 5 bases between the two ends. This CDR3 is built from 15 residues. Germline V gene lookup returns CDR1 SGHVS and CDR2 FQNEAQ. This CDR3 reads CASSLAGANTGELFF. The CDR3 nucleotides are TGTGCCAGCAGCTTAGCAGGGGCGAACACCGGGGAGCTGTTTTTT.

A remark on this clone: Other DNA sequences from this sample encode an identical CDR3 as well. V is TRBV5-1 and J is TRBJ2-7, with a weak D call TRBD1 (6 bases). This CDR3 is 11 amino acids long. The V end was cut by 7 bases, the J end by 4 bases, with 9 bases between. Germline V CDR1 and CDR2: SGHRS, YFSETQ. The CDR3 DNA sequence: TGCGCCAGCTCGAGGGGGTACGAGCAGTACTTC. Residues: CASSRGYEQYF.

The chain has TRBV19 and TRBJ2-7, with D possibly being TRBD1 (6 bases). CDR1 is LNHDA and CDR2 is SQIVND in the germline V gene (reference sequence). The CDR3 is 14 residues long. The V gene lost 0 bases and the J gene lost 6 bases, with 12 bases spanning the gap. The DNA of the CDR3 is TGTGCCAGTAGTATAGAACAGGGCGTCGGCGAGCAGTACTTC. Translating gives CASSIEQGVGEQYF.

The chain has TRBV7-9 and TRBJ2-7, with a possible D match to TRBD2 (5 bases). The CDR3 extends over 13 amino acids. Germline assignment: CDR1 SEHNR and CDR2 FQNEAQ (reference sequence). The V end was cut by 5 bases, the J end by 6 bases, with 14 bases between. The CDR3 reads CASSTGPGFEQYF. CDR3 coding DNA: TGTGCCAGCAGCACGGGTCCGGGGTTCGAGCAGTACTTC.

The chain combines TRBV19 with TRBJ2-2; TRBD2 aligns across 13 bases. There are 18 residues in the CDR3. V shed 8 bases, J shed 1 base, and the junction held 10 bases outside the gene matches. Germline values: CDR1 LNHDA, CDR2 SQIVND (reference sequence). DNA for the CDR3: TGTGCCAGTCTTACTAGCGGGAGGGCCGATAGGAACACCGGGGAGCTGTTTTTT. Translated, it gives CASLTSGRADRNTGELFF.

This chain joins TRBV5-1 and TRBJ1-6; 7 positions agree with TRBD1. The CDR3 runs to 13 residues. V trimming: 5 bases; J trimming: 8 bases; junction bases outside the gene matches: 4. The germline V gene encodes CDR1 SGHRS and CDR2 YFSETQ. In DNA, the CDR3 is TGCGCCAGCAGGGCCAGGGGGGATTCACCCCTCCACTTT. The encoded protein is CASRARGDSPLHF.

The chain uses TRBV5-5 and TRBJ1-1; D ambiguous. This CDR3 is 13 amino acids long. Looked up from germline, CDR1 is SGHKS and CDR2 is YYEKEE (reference sequence). Trimming pared 2 bases from V and 2 bases from J, leaving 7 bases between. CDR3 sequence (DNA): TGTGCCAGCAGCTTTGACTTTAACACTGAAGCTTTCTTT. Its protein is CASSFDFNTEAFF.

In nucleotides, the CDR3 is TGTGCCAGCAGTGGACAGCCCGATTCCTATGGCTACACCTTC. It specifies CASSGQPDSYGYTF. This chain uses TRBV6-1 with TRBJ1-2, with D possibly matching TRBD1 (5 bases). There are 14 residues in the CDR3. Germline lookup yields CDR1 MNHNS and CDR2 SASEGT. Trimming cost V 4 bases and J 4 bases, with 13 bases left between them.

This sequence joins TRBV18 and TRBJ2-1; no clear D. Germline V lookup: CDR1 KGHSH, CDR2 LQKENI. This CDR3 is built from 18 residues. V was cut by 1 base and J by 0 bases, with 16 bases left in between. This chain's CDR3 is CASSPRIVPVSSYNEQFF. The CDR3 DNA is TGTGCCAGCTCACCACGAATAGTGCCCGTGAGCTCCTACAATGAGCAGTTCTTC.

The V and J genes are TRBV30 and TRBJ2-7, with D uncertain. V was clipped by 0 bases and J by 0 bases, with 3 bases between them. The germline gives CDR1 GTSNPN, CDR2 SVGIG (reference sequence). The CDR3 consists of 12 residues. The CDR3 nucleotides are TGTGCCTGGAGTGTACACTCCTACGAGCAGTACTTC. Its protein is CAWSVHSYEQYF.

To note about this clone: Additional DNA sequences in this sample encode the identical CDR3. V is TRBV20-1 and J is TRBJ2-7, with a weak D call TRBD1 (5 bases). In germline, CDR1 is DFQATT, CDR2 SNEGSKA (reference sequence). The CDR3 spans 11 residues. Trimming removed 3 bases from V and 4 bases from J, with 7 bases in between. CDR3 nucleotides: TGCAGTGCTAGCGACAGTTACGAGCAGTACTTC. Its translation: CSASDSYEQYF.

The rearrangement uses TRBV7-3 and TRBJ2-1; D ambiguous. The germline CDR1 and CDR2 sequences are SGHTA and FQGTGA. The CDR3 has 15 residues. V gave up 5 bases and J gave up 0 bases, with 11 bases separating them. The CDR3 DNA is TGTGCCAGCAGCCACTCGACTCACTCCTACAATGAGCAGTTCTTC. Protein product: CASSHSTHSYNEQFF.

This chain joins TRBV18 and TRBJ2-7; 7 nucleotides align to TRBD2. Trimming cost V 4 bases and J 5 bases; bases outside gene matches: 5. The V gene's germline CDR1 is KGHSH and CDR2 LQKENI. The CDR3 contains 13 residues. CDR3 DNA sequence: TGTGCCAGCTCACAGACTAGCTTCAACGAGCAGTACTTC. Its protein is CASSQTSFNEQYF.

The chain employs TRBV7-9 and TRBJ1-5; 8 bases match TRBD1. The CDR3 runs to 14 residues. V gave up 8 bases and J gave up 0 bases; unmatched junction bases: 3. Germline CDR1 and CDR2: SEHNR and FQNEAQ (reference sequence). Here the CDR3 DNA reads TGTGCCAGCGGACAGGGCAATAGCAATCAGCCCCAGCATTTT. This sequence encodes CASGQGNSNQPQHF.

The V call is TRBV10-3, the J call TRBJ1-2; the D gene is possibly TRBD1 (5 bases). Germline lookup yields CDR1 ENHRY and CDR2 SYGVKD. This CDR3 spans 13 amino acids. Trimming shortened V by 3 bases and J by 7 bases, and 12 bases separated the two germline ends. The CDR3 region has the DNA TGTGCCATCAGTGAAACAGGTTCTAGTGGCTACACCTTC. Amino acid sequence: CAISETGSSGYTF.

V gene TRBV18 combines with J gene TRBJ1-1, with D uncertain. The CDR3 is 15 residues long. Germline values: CDR1 KGHSH, CDR2 LQKENI. V shed 4 bases and J shed 4 bases, with 16 bases lying between them. CDR3 loop: CASSLLKGEGTEAFF. CDR3 coding DNA: TGTGCCAGCTCACTCCTGAAGGGCGAGGGCACTGAAGCTTTCTTT.

The J gene is TRBJ1-1, the V gene TRBV5-1, with D hard to call. From germline, CDR1 is SGHRS and CDR2 YFSETQ. This CDR3 is 14 amino acids long. The germline V and J ends were trimmed by 1 base and 1 base, with 8 bases remaining between them. CDR3 protein: CASSLPVPNTEAFF. In DNA, the CDR3 is TGCGCCAGCAGCTTGCCAGTACCGAACACTGAAGCTTTCTTT.

This clone is a singleton in its sample. The CDR3 sequence: CASGQGFAQPQHF. In DNA, the CDR3 is TGTGCCTCAGGACAGGGATTTGCTCAGCCCCAGCATTTT. The chain couples TRBV30 to TRBJ1-5; TRBD1 matches at 8 bases. This CDR3 comprises 13 residues. The V gene's germline CDR1 is GTSNPN and CDR2 SVGIG (reference sequence). V was pared by 7 bases and J by 6 bases, with 8 bases of the junction left unmatched.

The rearrangement links TRBV6-1 to TRBJ1-2; 9 nucleotides align to TRBD1. V was pared by 6 bases and J by 2 bases, with 4 bases of the junction left unmatched. The germline gives CDR1 MNHNS, CDR2 SASEGT. This CDR3 spans 14 amino acids. CDR3 nucleotides: TGTGCCAGCAGAGAACAGGGGGCCAACTATGGCTACACCTTC. Encoded protein: CASREQGANYGYTF.

The chain has TRBV19 and TRBJ1-1, with TRBD1 identical over 9 bases. Trimming removed 6 bases from V and 4 bases from J; junction bases left unmatched: 6. Germline V gene data show CDR1 as LNHDA and CDR2 as SQIVND (reference sequence). The CDR3 is 14 residues long. The CDR3 reads CASSPGQGSTEAFF. The CDR3 nucleotides are TGTGCCAGTAGCCCGGGACAGGGATCCACTGAAGCTTTCTTT.

This clone has more than one count but fewer than ten. V usage is TRBV27 and J usage is TRBJ1-5; TRBD1 matches at 8 bases. This CDR3 has 15 amino acids. The V segment lost 3 bases and the J segment 6 bases; nucleotides outside the gene matches: 7. Germline V CDR1 and CDR2: MNHEY, SMNVEV (reference sequence). CDR3 DNA: TGTGCCAGCAGTTTTGGACAGGGAAAGAGTCAGCCCCAGCATTTT. As protein: CASSFGQGKSQPQHF.

The chain couples TRBV19 to TRBJ2-3; 12 nucleotides match TRBD2. This CDR3 spans 16 amino acids. Unmatched junction bases numbered 8, after V lost 4 bases and J lost 6 bases. Per germline, CDR1 LNHDA and CDR2 SQIVND (reference sequence). The CDR3 sequence: CASSRETSGRSDTQYF. The DNA of the CDR3 is TGTGCCAGTAGTAGAGAGACTAGCGGGAGATCCGATACGCAGTATTTT.

The J gene is TRBJ2-7, the V gene TRBV6-1, with D uncertain. The CDR3 runs 16 residues. Trimming cost V 1 base and J 0 bases, with 13 bases left between them. Per germline, CDR1 MNHNS and CDR2 SASEGT. The CDR3 reads CASSEVPYSSSYEQYF. In DNA form, the CDR3 reads TGTGCCAGCAGTGAAGTACCCTACAGCAGCTCCTACGAGCAGTACTTC.

The V and J genes are TRBV7-2 and TRBJ2-6, with 9 bases aligning to TRBD1. CDR3 size: 15 residues. The germline gives CDR1 SGHTA, CDR2 FQGNSA. Germline trimming cut 4 bases from V and 9 bases from J; bases unmatched to any gene: 7. The CDR3 spells CASSSWTGVGNVLTF. CDR3 DNA sequence: TGTGCCAGCAGCTCTTGGACAGGGGTGGGCAACGTCCTGACTTTC.

This clone was detected only a few times. Other DNA sequences in the sample encode the same CDR3. This chain connects TRBV4-2 to TRBJ1-3; D remains ambiguous. Trimming took off 1 base at V and 2 bases at J, with 9 bases between the two ends. From germline, CDR1 is LGHNA and CDR2 YNFKEQ. The CDR3 length is 15 residues. The CDR3, as DNA: TGTGCCAGCAGCCAAGTTACGGGAGCTGGAAACACCATATATTTT. Amino acids: CASSQVTGAGNTIYF.

The chain links TRBV11-2 to TRBJ2-1; 10 bases agree with TRBD2. J lost 0 bases, V lost 4 bases, and 9 bases had no gene match. The CDR3 is 18 residues long. The V gene's germline CDR1 is SGHAT and CDR2 FQNNGV. For the CDR3, the DNA is TGTGCCAGCAGCTCCAAGGGGGCTAGCGGGGGCTCCTACAATGAGCAGTTCTTC. It encodes CASSSKGASGGSYNEQFF.

This rearrangement joins TRBV11-2 to TRBJ1-1; TRBD1 matches at 9 bases. Trimming at V came to 6 bases and at J to 3 bases, leaving 5 bases not matched to a gene. This CDR3 spans 14 amino acids. The germline V gene has CDR1 SGHAT and CDR2 FQNNGV. The CDR3 region has the DNA TGTGCCAGCAGTCCTTGGACAGGGGACACTGAAGCTTTCTTT. This translates into CASSPWTGDTEAFF.